The 8 T cell receptor beta chains in this list originate from one sample, sequenced in a study of T cells in Graves' hyperthyroidism and ophthalmopathy. The TCR beta CDR3 regions underwent amplification using RNA transcripts as the source. Researchers ran a first-round RT-PCR on the TCR CDR3 using the HTBI primer set. TCRdb recomputed calls from the multiplex PCR reads with MiXCR, one row per CDR3 protein. In the table there are under 400,000 distinct CDR3 sequences, about 15% of which are singletons. Sequenced sample: blood. These receptor sequences come from a woman aged 60-75 years with Graves' hyperthyroidism.

This chain uses TRBV5-1 with TRBJ2-2; D gene ambiguous. V lost 0 bases, J lost 0 bases, and 9 bases lay in between. The CDR3 is made up of 16 amino acids. Germline V gene lookup returns CDR1 SGHRS and CDR2 YFSETQ. The DNA of the CDR3 is TGCGCCAGCAGCTTGGCCTATGGAACGAACACCGGGGAGCTGTTTTTT. Translation gives CASSLAYGTNTGELFF.

This clonotype was counted between two and nine times. The chain employs TRBV5-1 and TRBJ2-7; D may correspond to TRBD1 or TRBD2 (5 bases each). Deletions cut 0 bases from V and 9 bases from J, with 13 bases between. The CDR3 extends over 13 amino acids. Germline values: CDR1 SGHRS, CDR2 YFSETQ. The CDR3 sequence: CASSLVGDTVQYF. Written as DNA, the CDR3 is TGCGCCAGCAGCTTGGTGGGGGATACCGTGCAGTACTTC.

The chain recombines TRBV6-1 with TRBJ1-4; 8 bases fit TRBD1. The germline V gene encodes CDR1 MNHNS and CDR2 SASEGT. This CDR3 is 15 amino acids long. J lost 8 bases, V lost 6 bases, and 11 bases had no gene match. CDR3 loop: CASRARGQGNEKLFF. As DNA, the CDR3 is TGTGCCAGCAGGGCCAGGGGGCAGGGAAACGAAAAACTGTTTTTT.

This clonotype showed up many times. V gene TRBV15 combines with J gene TRBJ2-7, with 9 bases that match TRBD1. Germline V gene sequence: CDR1 LNHNV, CDR2 YYDKDF (reference sequence). The CDR3 spans 15 residues. Trimming removed 4 bases from V and 5 bases from J; junction bases left unmatched: 9. This CDR3 reads CATSNHGTGRHEQYF. CDR3 nucleotides: TGTGCCACCAGCAACCACGGGACAGGGAGACACGAGCAGTACTTC.

At least ten counts were recorded for this clonotype. This chain links TRBV30 with TRBJ1-2; possibly TRBD1 for D (5 bases). The CDR3 consists of 12 residues. From germline, CDR1 is GTSNPN and CDR2 SVGIG (reference sequence). The V and J ends lost 0 bases and 5 bases respectively, with 7 bases between them. This CDR3 reads CAWSVGGYGYTF. The CDR3 DNA is TGTGCCTGGAGTGTGGGGGGTTATGGCTACACCTTC. Full variable domain (remainder filled in from reference TRBV30 and TRBJ1-2): SQTIHQWPATLVQPVGSPLSLECTVEGTSNPNLYWYRQAAGRGLQLLFYSVGIGQISSEVPQNLSASRPQDRQFILSSKKLLLSDSGFYLCAWSVGGYGYTFGSGTRLTVV.

This clonotype was detected ten times or more. DNA of the CDR3: TGTGCCAGCAGCTGGGACGACACCAGCTCTGGGGCCAACGTCCTGACTTTC. Protein sequence: CASSWDDTSSGANVLTF. The chain has TRBV5-6 and TRBJ2-6; D possibly matches TRBD1 or TRBD2 (5 bases each). Trimming removed 3 bases from V and 0 bases from J, with 13 bases in between. The CDR3 is 17 amino acids. In germline, CDR1 is SGHDT, CDR2 YYEEEE.

This clonotype was observed many times. The V gene is TRBV11-2, the J gene TRBJ2-6; 8 bases match TRBD1. The CDR3 spans 15 residues. V lost 2 bases to trimming and J lost 4 bases; unmatched junction nucleotides: 1. The V gene's germline CDR1 is SGHAT and CDR2 FQNNGV. DNA for the CDR3: TGTGCCAGCAGCTTACAGGGGGCCGGGGCCAACGTCCTGACTTTC. It yields the protein CASSLQGAGANVLTF.

Details on this clonotype: Relative to the germline gene, one junction end is altered; a read error may explain this. The chain joins TRBV11-1 to TRBJ2-3; 8 bases match TRBD2. This CDR3 has 16 amino acids. Per the germline V gene, CDR1 is SGHAT and CDR2 is FQDESV (reference sequence). CDR3 protein: CASSMGLAGTTDTQYF. CDR3 in DNA: TGCGCCAGCAGCATGGGGTTAGCGGGAACCACAGATACGCAGTATTTT.